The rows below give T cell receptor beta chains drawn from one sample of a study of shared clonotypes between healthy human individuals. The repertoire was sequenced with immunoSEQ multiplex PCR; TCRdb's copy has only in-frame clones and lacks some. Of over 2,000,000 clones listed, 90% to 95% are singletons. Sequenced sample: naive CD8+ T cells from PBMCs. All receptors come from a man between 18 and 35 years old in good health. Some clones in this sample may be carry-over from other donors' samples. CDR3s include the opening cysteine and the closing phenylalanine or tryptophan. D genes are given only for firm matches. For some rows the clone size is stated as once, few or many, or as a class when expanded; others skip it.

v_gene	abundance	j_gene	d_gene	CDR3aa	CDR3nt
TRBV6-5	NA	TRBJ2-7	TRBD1	CASSFTPGGSVVEQYF	TGTGCCAGCAGTTTTACTCCAGGGGGTTCAGTTGTGGAGCAGTACTTC
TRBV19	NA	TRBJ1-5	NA	CASSIRDLNQPQHF	TGTGCCAGTAGTATCCGGGACCTAAATCAGCCCCAGCATTTT
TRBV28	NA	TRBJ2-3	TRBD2	CASSSRAGAWDTQYF	TGTGCCAGCAGTTCCAGAGCGGGAGCTTGGGATACACAGTATTTT
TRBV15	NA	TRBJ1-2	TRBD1	CATSRDREGAHGYTF	TGTGCCACCAGCAGAGATCGGGAGGGGGCGCATGGCTACACCTTC
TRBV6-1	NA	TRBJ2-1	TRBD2	CASSVTGLALSGEFF	TGTGCCAGCAGTGTCACGGGACTAGCCCTAAGCGGCGAGTTCTTC
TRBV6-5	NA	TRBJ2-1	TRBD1	CASSYSLTGDSNEQFF	TGTGCCAGCAGTTACTCCCTTACTGGGGACAGCAATGAGCAGTTCTTC
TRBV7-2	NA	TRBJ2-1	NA	CASSPVGPYNEQFF	TGTGCCAGCAGCCCCGTGGGACCCTACAATGAGCAGTTCTTC
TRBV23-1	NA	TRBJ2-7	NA	CASSHPDNHQGYEQYF	TGCGCCAGCAGTCACCCGGACAACCATCAGGGCTACGAGCAGTACTTC
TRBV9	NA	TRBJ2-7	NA	CASSVADGSYEQYF	TGTGCCAGCAGCGTAGCGGATGGCTCCTACGAGCAGTACTTC
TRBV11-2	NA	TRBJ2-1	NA	CASSLGNEQFF	TGTGCCAGCAGCTTGGGGAATGAGCAGTTCTTC
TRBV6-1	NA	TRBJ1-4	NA	CASSHRTENEKLFF	TGTGCCAGCAGCCATCGGACAGAGAATGAAAAACTGTTTTTT
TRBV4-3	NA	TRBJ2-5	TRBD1	CASSQGTGAGETQYF	TGCGCCAGCAGCCAAGGGACAGGGGCTGGGGAGACCCAGTACTTC
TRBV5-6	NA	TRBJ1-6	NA	CASSLGQGPDSPLHF	TGTGCCAGCAGCTTGGGTCAGGGCCCGGATTCACCCCTCCACTTT
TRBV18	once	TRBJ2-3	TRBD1	CASSADRGHFVDTQYF	TGTGCCAGCTCAGCGGACAGGGGCCATTTTGTAGATACGCAGTATTTT
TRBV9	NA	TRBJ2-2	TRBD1	CASSLPWTGGIGELFF	TGTGCCAGCAGCCTACCTTGGACAGGGGGGATCGGGGAGCTGTTTTTT
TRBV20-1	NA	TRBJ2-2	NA	CSARWGGELFF	TGCAGTGCTAGATGGGGCGGGGAGCTGTTTTTT
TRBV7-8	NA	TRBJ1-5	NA	CASSPRLDSNQPQHF	TGTGCCAGCAGCCCCCGGCTGGATAGCAATCAGCCCCAGCATTTT
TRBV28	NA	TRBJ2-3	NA	CASSLNRVKVDSDTQYF	TGTGCCAGCAGTTTGAACAGGGTCAAGGTAGATAGCGATACGCAGTATTTT
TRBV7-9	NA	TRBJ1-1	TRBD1	CASSLGQGTPWGTEAFF	TGTGCCAGCAGCTTAGGACAGGGGACCCCTTGGGGGACTGAAGCTTTCTTT
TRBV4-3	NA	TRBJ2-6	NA	CASSQDAGSGANVLTF	TGCGCCAGCAGCCAAGATGCGGGGTCCGGGGCCAACGTCCTGACTTTC
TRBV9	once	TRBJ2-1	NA	CASSVDRRSYNEQFF	TGTGCCAGCAGCGTAGACAGGAGATCCTACAATGAGCAGTTCTTC
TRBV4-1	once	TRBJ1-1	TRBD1	CASSQRGQANTEAFF	TGCGCCAGCAGCCAACGGGGACAGGCGAACACTGAAGCTTTCTTT
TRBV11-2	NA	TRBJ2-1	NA	CASSLGTDYEQFF	TGTGCCAGCAGCTTAGGGACAGACTATGAGCAGTTCTTC
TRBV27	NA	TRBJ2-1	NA	CASSLSPYSSYNEQFF	TGTGCCAGCAGTTTATCCCCCTACAGCTCCTACAATGAGCAGTTCTTC
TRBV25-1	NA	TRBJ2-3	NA	CAAGSGEGADTQYF	TGTGCCGCGGGAAGCGGAGAAGGGGCAGATACGCAGTATTTT
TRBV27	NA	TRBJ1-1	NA	CASSFTAKGTEAFF	TGTGCCAGCAGTTTCACAGCAAAGGGCACTGAAGCTTTCTTT
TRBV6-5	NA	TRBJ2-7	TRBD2	CASSQVTSAYYEQYF	TGTGCCAGCAGTCAAGTGACTAGCGCCTACTACGAGCAGTACTTC
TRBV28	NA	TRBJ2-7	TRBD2	CATGLAGPYEQYF	TGTGCCACCGGACTAGCGGGACCCTACGAGCAGTACTTC
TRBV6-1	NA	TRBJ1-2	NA	CASSGPSQPGGYGYTF	TGTGCCAGCAGTGGCCCTTCGCAGCCTGGGGGCTATGGCTACACCTTC
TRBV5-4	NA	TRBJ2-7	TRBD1	CASSLEGAVKSYEQYF	TGTGCCAGCAGCTTGGAGGGGGCAGTCAAATCCTACGAGCAGTACTTC